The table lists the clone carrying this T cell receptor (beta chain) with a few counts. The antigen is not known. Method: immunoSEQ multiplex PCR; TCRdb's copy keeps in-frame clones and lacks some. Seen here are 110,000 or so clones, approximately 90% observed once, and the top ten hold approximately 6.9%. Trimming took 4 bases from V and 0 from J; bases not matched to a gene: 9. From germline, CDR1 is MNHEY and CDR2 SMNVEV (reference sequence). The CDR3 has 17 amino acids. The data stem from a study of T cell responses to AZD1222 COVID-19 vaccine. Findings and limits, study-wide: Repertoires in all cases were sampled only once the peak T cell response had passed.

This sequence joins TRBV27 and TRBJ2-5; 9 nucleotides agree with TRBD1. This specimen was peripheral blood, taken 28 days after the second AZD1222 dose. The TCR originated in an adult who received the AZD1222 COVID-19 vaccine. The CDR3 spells CASSSGTGMGYQETQYF. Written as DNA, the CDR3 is TGTGCCAGCAGTTCCGGGACAGGGATGGGGTACCAAGAGACCCAGTACTTC.